This paragraph reports one TCR beta chain. Its antigen is as yet unknown. TCRB transcripts that were expressed got sequenced, as all of the isolated RNA had been reverse transcribed. The assay was immunoSEQ multiplex PCR, and TCRdb's table has in-frame clones only and misses some. This repertoire shows hundreds of thousands of clones, more than 12% found once; its top ten account for 0.035% to 0.04%. This specimen belongs to a study of beta chain features in type 1 diabetes. Across the whole study: The patients were much like the healthy donors in age, gender and cell yields. Study outcomes and limitations: A closer apparent resemblance between naive, central memory and Treg TCRB repertoires was seen in patients than in healthy donors. Whether HLA type influences TCRB rearrangement remained unresolved here. Type 1 diabetes patients showed a moderate but significant shortening of TCRB CDR3s in all four CD4+ subsets.

The CDR3 spans 17 residues. With 1 base clipped from V and 3 bases from J, the junction kept 11 bases outside the gene matches. The V gene's germline CDR1 is SGHDT and CDR2 YYEEEE. J is TRBJ2-3 and V is TRBV5-6, with 7 bases fitting TRBD2. The sequence came from a young man with type 1 diabetes. Source material: naive CD4+ T cells from blood. The CDR3 sequence: CASSLYAGEGITDTQYF. Written as DNA, the CDR3 is TGTGCCAGCAGCTTGTACGCGGGAGAAGGTATAACAGATACGCAGTATTTT.